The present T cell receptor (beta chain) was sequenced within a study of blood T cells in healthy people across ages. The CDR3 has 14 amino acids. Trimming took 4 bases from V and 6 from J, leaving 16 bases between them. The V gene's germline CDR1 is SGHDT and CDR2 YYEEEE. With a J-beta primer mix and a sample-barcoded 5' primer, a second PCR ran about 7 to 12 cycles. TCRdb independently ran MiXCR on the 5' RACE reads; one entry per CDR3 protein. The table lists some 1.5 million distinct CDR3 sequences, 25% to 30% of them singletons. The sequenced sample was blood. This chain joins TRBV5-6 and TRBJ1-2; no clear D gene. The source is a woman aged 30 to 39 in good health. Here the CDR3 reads CASSPLSGPDGYTF. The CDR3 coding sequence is TGTGCCAGCAGCCCCCTCTCAGGTCCAGATGGCTACACCTTC. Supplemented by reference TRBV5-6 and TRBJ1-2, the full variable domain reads DAGVTQSPTHLIKTRGQQVTLRCSPKSGHDTVSWYQQALGQGPQFIFQYYEEEERQRGNFPDRFSGHQFPNYSSELNVNALLLGDSALYLCASSPLSGPDGYTFGSGTRLTVV.